The rows below give T cell receptor beta chains drawn from one sample of a study of T cell repertoires in cytomegalovirus infection. TCRdb recomputed calls from the reads with MiXCR, one row per CDR3 protein. The sample contains some 180,000 distinct CDR3 sequences, about a sixth of which appear only once. Sequencing was performed on CD8+ T cells from PBMCs. These receptors were obtained from a human donor in good health (CMV status not recorded). Some clones in this sample may be carry-over from other donors' samples. Each CDR3 is given with its conserved first and last residue. A D gene is named only where the DNA matches it firmly. Expanded clones get a size class; other rows say once, few or many, or leave the size out.

clone_size: NA
j_call: TRBJ1-2
d_call: NA
v_call: TRBV19
cdr3_aa: CASSMPFGRSDGYTF
cdr3_nt: TGTGCCAGTAGTATGCCCTTCGGTAGGAGCGATGGCTACACCTTC

clone_size: few
j_call: TRBJ1-1
d_call: NA
v_call: TRBV6-2/TRBV6-3
cdr3_aa: CASSYWGNTEAFF
cdr3_nt: TGTGCCAGCAGTTATTGGGGGAACACTGAAGCTTTCTTT

clone_size: few
j_call: TRBJ2-7
d_call: TRBD1
v_call: TRBV4-2
cdr3_aa: CASSQAMGTGGFYEQYF
cdr3_nt: TGTGCCAGCAGCCAAGCAATGGGGACAGGGGGTTTCTACGAGCAGTACTTC

clone_size: NA
j_call: TRBJ1-2
d_call: NA
v_call: TRBV7-6
cdr3_aa: CASTAGTDFYGYTF
cdr3_nt: TGTGCCAGCACCGCGGGGACGGACTTCTATGGCTACACCTTC

clone_size: NA
j_call: TRBJ1-2
d_call: NA
v_call: TRBV6-1
cdr3_aa: CASSEFLGNGYTF
cdr3_nt: TGTGCCAGCAGTGAATTCCTAGGGAATGGCTACACCTTC

clone_size: few
j_call: TRBJ2-7
d_call: NA
v_call: TRBV27
cdr3_aa: CASSLFPGPPYEQYF
cdr3_nt: TGTGCCAGCAGTTTGTTCCCGGGACCACCCTACGAGCAGTACTTC

clone_size: NA
j_call: TRBJ1-1
d_call: NA
v_call: TRBV19
cdr3_aa: CASSIMRGQEAFF
cdr3_nt: TGTGCCAGTAGTATCATGCGGGGGCAGGAAGCTTTCTTT

clone_size: few
j_call: TRBJ2-7
d_call: NA
v_call: TRBV23-1
cdr3_aa: CASSHPEAESSYEQYF
cdr3_nt: TGCGCCAGCAGTCACCCGGAGGCAGAGAGCTCCTACGAGCAGTACTTC

clone_size: many
j_call: TRBJ1-2
d_call: TRBD1
v_call: TRBV7-9
cdr3_aa: CASSLFPQGNYGYTF
cdr3_nt: TGTGCCAGCAGCTTATTCCCACAGGGGAACTATGGCTACACCTTC

clone_size: few
j_call: TRBJ2-1
d_call: TRBD2
v_call: TRBV6-6
cdr3_aa: CASIPSGDPYNEQFF
cdr3_nt: TGTGCCAGCATTCCTAGCGGGGATCCCTACAATGAGCAGTTCTTC

clone_size: few
j_call: TRBJ1-1
d_call: TRBD1
v_call: TRBV12-3/TRBV12-4
cdr3_aa: CASSSDRGKVAFF
cdr3_nt: TGTGCTAGCAGTTCGGACAGGGGCAAAGTGGCTTTCTTT

clone_size: NA
j_call: TRBJ1-2
d_call: NA
v_call: TRBV7-8
cdr3_aa: CASSPNTAILSDYTF
cdr3_nt: TGTGCCAGCAGCCCCAACACGGCCATCCTGAGTGACTACACCTTC

clone_size: NA
j_call: TRBJ2-3
d_call: TRBD1
v_call: TRBV28
cdr3_aa: CASRHILDRGPADTQYF
cdr3_nt: TGTGCCAGCAGGCATATATTGGACAGGGGGCCGGCAGATACGCAGTATTTT

clone_size: few
j_call: TRBJ2-2
d_call: TRBD2
v_call: TRBV7-6
cdr3_aa: CASSSSLAGGPYTGELFF
cdr3_nt: TGTGCCAGCAGCTCCTCCCTAGCGGGGGGGCCATATACCGGGGAGCTGTTTTTT

clone_size: few
j_call: TRBJ2-1
d_call: TRBD2
v_call: TRBV9
cdr3_aa: CASSVSGDYNEQFF
cdr3_nt: TGTGCCAGCAGCGTTAGCGGGGATTACAATGAGCAGTTCTTC

clone_size: NA
j_call: TRBJ1-1
d_call: NA
v_call: TRBV7-2
cdr3_aa: CASSSYNTEAFF
cdr3_nt: TGTGCCAGCAGCTCGTATAACACTGAAGCTTTCTTT

clone_size: NA
j_call: TRBJ1-5
d_call: NA
v_call: TRBV7-9
cdr3_aa: CASSEGPRWAQHF
cdr3_nt: TGTGCCAGCAGCGAGGGACCTCGATGGGCCCAGCATTTT

clone_size: few
j_call: TRBJ2-5
d_call: TRBD1
v_call: TRBV29-1
cdr3_aa: CSVSYRGVGETQYF
cdr3_nt: TGCAGCGTTTCATACAGGGGAGTAGGGGAGACCCAGTACTTC

clone_size: NA
j_call: TRBJ2-7
d_call: TRBD1
v_call: TRBV11-2
cdr3_aa: CASSSWGTGNYEQYF
cdr3_nt: TGTGCCAGCAGCTCCTGGGGGACAGGGAACTACGAGCAGTACTTC

clone_size: NA
j_call: TRBJ2-1
d_call: NA
v_call: TRBV27
cdr3_aa: CASSLDGRGQFF
cdr3_nt: TGTGCCAGCAGTTTAGACGGGCGGGGGCAGTTCTTC

clone_size: medium-sized
j_call: TRBJ1-1
d_call: NA
v_call: TRBV29-1
cdr3_aa: CSVETLNTEAFF
cdr3_nt: TGCAGCGTGGAAACCCTGAACACTGAAGCTTTCTTT

clone_size: NA
j_call: TRBJ2-1
d_call: TRBD1
v_call: TRBV7-8
cdr3_aa: CASSWDRHNEQFF
cdr3_nt: TGTGCCAGCAGCTGGGACAGACACAATGAGCAGTTCTTC

clone_size: few
j_call: TRBJ1-4
d_call: NA
v_call: TRBV2
cdr3_aa: CASSEFRQVLGEKLFF
cdr3_nt: TGTGCCAGCAGTGAATTCAGACAAGTATTAGGTGAAAAACTGTTTTTT

clone_size: NA
j_call: TRBJ2-3
d_call: NA
v_call: TRBV6-2/TRBV6-3
cdr3_aa: CASSYLVTGALPDTQYF
cdr3_nt: TGTGCCAGCAGTTACCTGGTGACAGGAGCCCTTCCAGATACGCAGTATTTT

clone_size: NA
j_call: TRBJ2-7
d_call: TRBD2
v_call: TRBV4-3
cdr3_aa: CASSQALAGAPYEQYF
cdr3_nt: TGCGCCAGCAGCCAGGCACTAGCGGGGGCGCCCTACGAGCAGTACTTC

clone_size: NA
j_call: TRBJ1-2
d_call: NA
v_call: TRBV5-8
cdr3_aa: CASTGFTGNYGYTF
cdr3_nt: TGTGCCAGCACTGGATTTACAGGGAACTATGGCTACACCTTC

clone_size: few
j_call: TRBJ2-7
d_call: NA
v_call: TRBV12-3/TRBV12-4
cdr3_aa: CASSLGLKGYEQYF
cdr3_nt: TGTGCCAGCAGTTTAGGGTTGAAGGGATACGAGCAGTACTTC

clone_size: few
j_call: TRBJ1-1
d_call: NA
v_call: TRBV7-6
cdr3_aa: CASSLGVRVAFF
cdr3_nt: TGTGCCAGCAGCTTAGGTGTCCGGGTGGCTTTCTTT

clone_size: NA
j_call: TRBJ1-1
d_call: TRBD1
v_call: TRBV12-3/TRBV12-4
cdr3_aa: CASSQTGGGPEAFF
cdr3_nt: TGTGCCAGCAGCCAAACAGGGGGGGGACCTGAAGCTTTCTTT

clone_size: NA
j_call: TRBJ2-7
d_call: NA
v_call: TRBV5-1
cdr3_aa: CASSLEDRTYEQYF
cdr3_nt: TGCGCCAGCAGCTTGGAGGACAGAACCTACGAGCAGTACTTC

clone_size: many
j_call: TRBJ1-1
d_call: TRBD1
v_call: TRBV7-9
cdr3_aa: CATLIGTGAGIRSAEAFF
cdr3_nt: TGTGCCACACTTATCGGGACAGGGGCTGGAATCAGATCAGCTGAAGCTTTCTTT

clone_size: NA
j_call: TRBJ2-1
d_call: TRBD2
v_call: TRBV29-1
cdr3_aa: CSVKWASGGLYNEQFF
cdr3_nt: TGCAGCGTTAAATGGGCTAGCGGGGGCCTCTACAATGAGCAGTTCTTC

clone_size: NA
j_call: TRBJ2-4
d_call: TRBD1
v_call: TRBV27
cdr3_aa: CASSSHQGAGKNIQYF
cdr3_nt: TGTGCCAGCAGTTCTCACCAGGGGGCAGGCAAAAACATTCAGTACTTC

clone_size: few
j_call: TRBJ1-1
d_call: NA
v_call: TRBV5-6
cdr3_aa: CASSAGPSNTEAFF
cdr3_nt: TGTGCCAGCAGCGCCGGGCCGTCGAACACTGAAGCTTTCTTT

clone_size: few
j_call: TRBJ2-5
d_call: NA
v_call: TRBV7-8
cdr3_aa: CASSLSGGQGRETQYF
cdr3_nt: TGTGCCAGCAGCTTATCGGGCGGTCAGGGGAGAGAGACCCAGTACTTC

clone_size: NA
j_call: TRBJ2-1
d_call: NA
v_call: TRBV29-1
cdr3_aa: CSGLLASNEQFF
cdr3_nt: TGCAGCGGGTTATTGGCGAGCAATGAGCAGTTCTTC

clone_size: few
j_call: TRBJ1-1
d_call: TRBD1
v_call: TRBV25-1
cdr3_aa: CASSFSGTALEAFF
cdr3_nt: TGTGCCAGCAGTTTCTCCGGGACAGCTCTTGAAGCTTTCTTT

clone_size: few
j_call: TRBJ1-3
d_call: NA
v_call: TRBV9
cdr3_aa: CASSVESGTSGNTIYF
cdr3_nt: TGTGCCAGCAGCGTAGAGAGTGGGACCTCTGGAAACACCATATATTTT

clone_size: NA
j_call: TRBJ2-1
d_call: TRBD1
v_call: TRBV10-3
cdr3_aa: CAIRTGTGEANEQFF
cdr3_nt: TGTGCCATCAGAACCGGGACAGGGGAGGCCAATGAGCAGTTCTTC

clone_size: many
j_call: TRBJ2-7
d_call: NA
v_call: TRBV12-3/TRBV12-4
cdr3_aa: CASSGNSRRGYEQYF
cdr3_nt: TGTGCCAGCAGTGGAAATTCGCGCAGGGGTTACGAGCAGTACTTC

clone_size: NA
j_call: TRBJ2-3
d_call: NA
v_call: TRBV28
cdr3_aa: CASSPELLTDTQYF
cdr3_nt: TGTGCCAGCAGTCCTGAACTCCTCACAGATACGCAGTATTTT

clone_size: NA
j_call: TRBJ1-1
d_call: NA
v_call: TRBV20-1
cdr3_aa: CSAIGLESTEAFF
cdr3_nt: TGCAGTGCTATAGGATTGGAGTCGACTGAAGCTTTCTTT

clone_size: NA
j_call: TRBJ2-5
d_call: TRBD1
v_call: TRBV7-2
cdr3_aa: CASSWTGWDEETQYF
cdr3_nt: TGTGCCAGCAGCTGGACAGGGTGGGATGAAGAGACCCAGTACTTC

clone_size: few
j_call: TRBJ1-1
d_call: TRBD1
v_call: TRBV11-3
cdr3_aa: CASSLGPGQGNTEAFF
cdr3_nt: TGTGCCAGCAGCTTAGGTCCGGGACAGGGAAACACTGAAGCTTTCTTT

clone_size: NA
j_call: TRBJ2-1
d_call: TRBD2
v_call: TRBV7-4
cdr3_aa: CASSFPGSGGPREQFF
cdr3_nt: TGTGCCAGCAGCTTCCCAGGAAGCGGGGGCCCTAGGGAGCAGTTCTTC

clone_size: NA
j_call: TRBJ2-1
d_call: NA
v_call: TRBV20-1
cdr3_aa: CSASGSSYNEQFF
cdr3_nt: TGCAGTGCTAGCGGGAGCTCCTACAATGAGCAGTTCTTC

clone_size: few
j_call: TRBJ2-7
d_call: NA
v_call: TRBV5-6
cdr3_aa: CASSSILQDYEQYF
cdr3_nt: TGTGCCAGCAGCTCGATTCTTCAGGACTACGAGCAGTACTTC

clone_size: few
j_call: TRBJ2-5
d_call: NA
v_call: TRBV2
cdr3_aa: CATEGGMVQYF
cdr3_nt: TGTGCCACCGAAGGGGGGATGGTCCAGTACTTC

clone_size: NA
j_call: TRBJ1-1
d_call: NA
v_call: TRBV4-3
cdr3_aa: CASSQEGSGGTEAFF
cdr3_nt: TGCGCCAGCAGCCAAGAGGGGTCCGGCGGCACTGAAGCTTTCTTT

clone_size: few
j_call: TRBJ2-1
d_call: NA
v_call: TRBV7-2
cdr3_aa: CAKRKAASYNEQFF
cdr3_nt: TGTGCCAAGCGTAAAGCAGCCTCCTACAATGAGCAGTTCTTC

clone_size: NA
j_call: TRBJ2-7
d_call: NA
v_call: TRBV5-1
cdr3_aa: CASSLEQGRGAYEQYF
cdr3_nt: TGCGCCAGCAGCTTGGAGCAGGGAAGGGGTGCCTACGAGCAGTACTTC

clone_size: NA
j_call: TRBJ2-1
d_call: NA
v_call: TRBV7-2
cdr3_aa: CASSHTGSSYNEQFF
cdr3_nt: TGTGCCAGCAGCCATACAGGGAGTTCCTACAATGAGCAGTTCTTC

clone_size: NA
j_call: TRBJ2-3
d_call: TRBD1
v_call: TRBV12-3/TRBV12-4
cdr3_aa: CASITTGGSDTQYF
cdr3_nt: TGTGCCAGCATTACGACAGGGGGGTCAGATACGCAGTATTTT

clone_size: few
j_call: TRBJ1-5
d_call: NA
v_call: TRBV20-1
cdr3_aa: CSAADNSNQPQHF
cdr3_nt: TGCAGTGCCGCGGACAATAGCAATCAGCCCCAGCATTTT

clone_size: few
j_call: TRBJ1-1
d_call: NA
v_call: TRBV10-3
cdr3_aa: CAISESPEGISGEAFF
cdr3_nt: TGTGCCATCAGTGAGTCTCCAGAAGGGATTAGTGGCGAAGCTTTCTTT

clone_size: many
j_call: TRBJ1-4
d_call: NA
v_call: TRBV4-3
cdr3_aa: CASSQDGSAQGQKLFF
cdr3_nt: TGCGCCAGCAGCCAAGATGGGAGCGCCCAGGGACAAAAACTGTTTTTT

clone_size: NA
j_call: TRBJ2-3
d_call: NA
v_call: TRBV7-6
cdr3_aa: CASSQGPIQTDTQYF
cdr3_nt: TGTGCTAGCAGCCAGGGACCTATACAGACAGATACGCAGTATTTT